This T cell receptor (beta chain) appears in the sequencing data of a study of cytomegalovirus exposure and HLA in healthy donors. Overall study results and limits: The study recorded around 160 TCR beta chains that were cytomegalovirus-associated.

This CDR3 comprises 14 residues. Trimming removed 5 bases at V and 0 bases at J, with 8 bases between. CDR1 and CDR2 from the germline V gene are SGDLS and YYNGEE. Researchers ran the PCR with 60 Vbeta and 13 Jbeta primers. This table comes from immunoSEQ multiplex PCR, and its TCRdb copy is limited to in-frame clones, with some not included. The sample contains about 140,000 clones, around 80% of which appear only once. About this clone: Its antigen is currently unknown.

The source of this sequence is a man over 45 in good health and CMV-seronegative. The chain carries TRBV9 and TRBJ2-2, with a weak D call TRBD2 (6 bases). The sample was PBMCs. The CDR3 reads CASRRDPNTGELFF. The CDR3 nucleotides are TGTGCCAGCAGGCGGGATCCGAACACCGGGGAGCTGTTTTTT.